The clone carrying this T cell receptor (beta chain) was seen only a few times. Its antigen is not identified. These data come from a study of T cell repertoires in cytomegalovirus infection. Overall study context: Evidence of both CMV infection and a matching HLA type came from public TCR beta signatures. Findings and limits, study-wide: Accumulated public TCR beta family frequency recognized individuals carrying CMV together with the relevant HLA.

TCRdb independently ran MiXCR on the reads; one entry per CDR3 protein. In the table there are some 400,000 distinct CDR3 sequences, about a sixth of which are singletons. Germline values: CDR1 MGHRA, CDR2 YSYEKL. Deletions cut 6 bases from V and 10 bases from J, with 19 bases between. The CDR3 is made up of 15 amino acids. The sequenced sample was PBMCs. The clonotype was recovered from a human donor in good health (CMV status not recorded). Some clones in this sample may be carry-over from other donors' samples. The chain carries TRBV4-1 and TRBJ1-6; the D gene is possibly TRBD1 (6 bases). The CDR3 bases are TGCGCCAGCAGACCAAAGGGGGGAGCTGGGTCACCCCTCCACTTT. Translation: CASRPKGGAGSPLHF.